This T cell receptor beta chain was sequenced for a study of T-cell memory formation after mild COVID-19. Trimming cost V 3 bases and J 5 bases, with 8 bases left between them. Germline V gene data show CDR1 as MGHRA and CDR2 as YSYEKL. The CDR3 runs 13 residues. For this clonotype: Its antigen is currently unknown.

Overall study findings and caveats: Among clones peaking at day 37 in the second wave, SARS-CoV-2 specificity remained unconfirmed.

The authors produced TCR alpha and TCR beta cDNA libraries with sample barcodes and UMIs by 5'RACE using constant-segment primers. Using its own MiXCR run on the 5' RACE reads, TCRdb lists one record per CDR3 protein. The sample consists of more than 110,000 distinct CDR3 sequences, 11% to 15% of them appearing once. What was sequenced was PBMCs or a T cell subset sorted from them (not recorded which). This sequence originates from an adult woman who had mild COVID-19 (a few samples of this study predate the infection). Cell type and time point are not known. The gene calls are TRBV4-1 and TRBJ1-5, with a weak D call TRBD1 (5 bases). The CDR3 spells CASSQGTDQPQHF. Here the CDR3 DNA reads TGCGCCAGCAGCCAGGGGACGGATCAGCCCCAGCATTTT.